The text below deals with one T cell receptor beta chain. Original data processing: Amplification with reference gene primers provided the estimates of nucleated cell counts. Sequencing used immunoSEQ multiplex PCR; TCRdb keeps in-frame clones, though not all of them. V and J calls and clone size are as listed in that table; D and trimming were resolved from the DNA. The data contain about 46,000 clones, 75% to 90% of them singletons. The sample belongs to a study of blood T cell repertoires in COVID-19. The overall study: Samples of COVID-19 (acute and convalescent) were obtained from the United States, Italy and Spain. Sources were T cells, B-cell-depleted T cells, or PBMCs; the material itself was cDNA or gDNA.

Sequencing was performed on peripheral blood. The sequence was obtained from a human donor in a cohort sampled during active COVID-19. The donor label of this sample is uncertain.

CDR3 residues: CASSLEEKLFF. The CDR3 DNA sequence: TGTGCCAGCAGTTTAGAGGAAAAACTGTTTTTT. This chain connects TRBV28 to TRBJ1-4; D uncertain. Germline V lookup: CDR1 MDHEN, CDR2 SYDVKM. This CDR3 region has 11 residues. Trimming cost V 2 bases and J 8 bases, with 3 bases left between them.